The 9 T cell receptor beta chains below all came from one sample that was sequenced in a study of OX40 agonist ivuxolimab in advanced cancers. Using immunoSEQ multiplex PCR, the repertoire was profiled, and TCRdb retains in-frame clones only, with some absent. The table has roughly 65,000 clones, roughly 84% seen once. Source: CD4+ or CD8+ T cells sorted from blood, taken in a trial of the OX40 agonist ivuxolimab. The receptors were sampled from an adult with an advanced solid tumor such as melanoma, head and neck, liver or kidney cancer.

The J gene is TRBJ2-3, the V gene TRBV6-5, with TRBD2 matching 8 bases. Germline V gene data show CDR1 as MNHEY and CDR2 as SVGAGI. V lost 6 bases, J lost 6 bases, and 8 bases stayed unmatched. This CDR3 comprises 14 residues. The CDR3 region has the DNA TGTGCCAGCAGCGAACCCGGGAGGGCGGATACGCAGTATTTT. Translation gives CASSEPGRADTQYF.

For this clone: The germline gene is not matched at one end of the junction; a read error may be the cause. The V gene is TRBV5-1, the J gene TRBJ2-1; a weak D match, TRBD1 (6 bases). This CDR3 contains 13 residues. CDR1 is SGHRS and CDR2 is YFSETQ in the germline V gene. The CDR3 sequence: CASRPPGHHITVF. CDR3 sequence (DNA): TGCGCCAGCCGACCGCCGGGACATCATATAACGGTCTTC. The full variable domain, its missing parts supplied by reference TRBV5-1 and TRBJ2-1, is KAGVTQTPRYLIKTRGQQVTLSCSPISGHRSVSWYQQTPGQGLQFLFEYFSETQRNKGNFPGRFSGRQFSNSRSEMNVSTLELGDSALYLCASRPPGHHITVFGPGTRLTVL.

The V and J genes are TRBV19 and TRBJ2-3; 9 nucleotides agree with TRBD2. There are 18 residues in the CDR3. The V gene's germline CDR1 is LNHDA and CDR2 SQIVND (reference sequence). Losses at the gene ends were 4 bases for V and 1 base for J; bases not matched to a gene: 12. The CDR3 bases are TGTGCCAGTAGTAGGAGGAGGGCGGGGGGGCGAGGCACAGATACGCAGTATTTT. Translation gives CASSRRRAGGRGTDTQYF.

The gene calls are TRBV2 and TRBJ1-1; perhaps TRBD1 as D (6 bases). Per germline, CDR1 SNHLY and CDR2 FYNNEI. V was shortened by 7 bases and J by 2 bases, with 14 bases between the two germline ends. The CDR3 covers 14 residues. Here the CDR3 reads CASTSRTVNTEAFF. For the CDR3, the DNA is TGTGCCAGCACCTCGAGGACAGTCAACACTGAAGCTTTCTTT.

The chain employs TRBV2 and TRBJ2-7; D possibly corresponds to TRBD2 (5 bases). The CDR3 loop spans 12 amino acids. The germline CDR1 and CDR2 sequences are SNHLY and FYNNEI. The V end lost 6 bases, the J end lost 6 bases, and 12 bases lay between the germline ends. CDR3 sequence (DNA): TGTGCCAGCAGGGGCGAGGGCTTCGAGCAGTACTTC. Translation gives CASRGEGFEQYF.

The chain joins TRBV6-1 to TRBJ2-5; possibly TRBD1 for D (6 bases). The CDR3 consists of 13 residues. Per germline, CDR1 MNHNS and CDR2 SASEGT. V lost 10 bases to trimming and J lost 0 bases, with 12 bases between them. In DNA, the CDR3 is TGTGCCATCTCCGGACAGTACCAAGAGACCCAGTACTTC. This gives the protein CAISGQYQETQYF.

V is TRBV5-4 and J is TRBJ2-5; no clear D. Germline V gene lookup returns CDR1 SGHNT and CDR2 YYREEE (reference sequence). This CDR3 contains 15 residues. V gave up 4 bases and J gave up 5 bases, with 18 bases separating them. The DNA of the CDR3 is TGTGCCAGCAGCCTTAATGAGGCGCCATTGGAGACCCAGTACTTC. Translation gives CASSLNEAPLETQYF. The full variable domain, completed using reference TRBV5-4 and TRBJ2-5, is ETGVTQSPTHLIKTRGQQVTLRCSSQSGHNTVSWYQQALGQGPQFIFQYYREEENGRGNFPPRFSGLQFPNYSSELNVNALELDDSALYLCASSLNEAPLETQYFGPGTRLLVL.

This chain connects TRBV6-6 to TRBJ1-1, with TRBD1 matching 12 bases. Germline CDR1 reads MNHNY; CDR2 reads SVGAGI (reference sequence). The CDR3 spans 15 residues. With V trimmed by 5 bases and J by 3 bases, 4 bases remained unmatched. The DNA for the CDR3 is TGTGCCAGCAGTGGGACAGGGGGCGGGTACACTGAAGCTTTCTTT. It yields the protein CASSGTGGGYTEAFF.

This clone was recorded once. The chain couples TRBV10-3 to TRBJ2-5; D is possibly TRBD2 (6 bases). This CDR3 is 12 amino acids long. The germline CDR1 and CDR2 sequences are ENHRY and SYGVKD. V gave up 11 bases and J gave up 5 bases, with 15 bases separating them. In DNA, the CDR3 is TGTGCCTCCACCACGGGGGAGGAGACCCAGTACTTC. Encoded protein: CASTTGEETQYF.